The clone carrying this T cell receptor beta chain was observed many times. No antigen is known for it. This specimen belongs to a study of T-cell memory formation after mild COVID-19. Study results and limitations: Some SARS-CoV-2-responding clones were already detected in memory before infection. Day 15 to 85 contracting clones showed balanced CD4/CD8; later expanders leaned CD4+. Mostly located in CM and EM were contracting CD4+ clones, with contracting CD8+ clones located in EMRA.

V lost 1 base and J lost 0, with 13 bases in between. The length of the CDR3 is 16 residues. Germline CDR1 reads MGHRA; CDR2 reads YSYEKL. Using constant-segment primers, 5'RACE produced TCR alpha and TCR beta cDNA libraries carrying sample barcodes and UMIs. One entry per CDR3 protein, called by TCRdb with MiXCR from the 5' RACE reads. This repertoire shows under 50,000 distinct CDR3 sequences, more than 9% found once; its top ten account for 10% to 15%. The chain is built from TRBV4-1 and TRBJ2-7; possibly TRBD2 for D (6 bases). The sequence derives from an adult woman who had mild COVID-19 (a few samples of this study predate the infection). Cell type and time point are not known. Specimen: PBMCs or a T cell subset sorted from them (not recorded which). This CDR3 reads CASSQVEAGSSYEQYF. Written as DNA, the CDR3 is TGCGCCAGCAGCCAAGTTGAGGCGGGGAGCTCCTACGAGCAGTACTTC.